This T cell receptor (beta chain) was sequenced for a study of control samples from healthy donors and cancer patients. In this sample, this clone turned up a few times. Using immunoSEQ multiplex PCR, the repertoire was profiled, and TCRdb retains in-frame clones only, with some absent. In the table there are fewer than 95,000 clones, about 88% of which are singletons. The V gene lost 2 bases and the J gene lost 9 bases, with 14 bases spanning the gap. Germline CDR1 reads MDHEN; CDR2 reads SYDVKM. The CDR3 contains 13 residues. This clonotype originated in a woman aged 50 to 60 in good health. V and J are TRBV28 and TRBJ2-7; D possibly uses TRBD1 or TRBD2 (5 bases each). What was sequenced was blood. The CDR3 region is CASSLGGVVVQYF. DNA for the CDR3: TGTGCCAGCAGTTTAGGGGGAGTCGTAGTGCAGTACTTC.